The sequence of this T cell receptor (beta chain) was determined in a study of metastatic and nonmetastatic thyroid tumors. In the study overall: Repertoires of blood and of tissue (tumor or nodule) from malignant and benign thyroid patients were compared.

Every patient underwent thyroid surgery untreated. Concerning this clone: What it binds is unknown.

General study results and limits: Reportedly, malignant thyroid tumors had significantly higher TCR beta diversity than benign nodules, in blood and tumor.

Original processing notes: Researchers built a distant-metastasis classifier for papillary thyroid cancer that drew on CDR3 differences across clinicopathological groups. TCRdb re-called clones via MiXCR from the PCR reads. The V and J calls and clone size are TCRdb's, not the authors'. Counted here are 45,000 to 55,000 clones, about 25% occurring once; the ten biggest clones make up about 3.3%. Trimming took 7 bases from V and 2 from J, leaving 14 bases between them. Per the germline V gene, CDR1 is SGHAT and CDR2 is FQNNGV. The CDR3 runs to 14 residues. This TCR derives from a male donor with papillary thyroid cancer or a benign thyroid nodule (not recorded which). Some clones in this sample may be carry-over from other donors' samples. Specimen: blood. The V gene is TRBV11-2, the J gene TRBJ1-1; D gene uncertain. Written as DNA, the CDR3 is TGTGCCAGCACCCTGACGGCAGAAAACACTGAAGCTTTCTTT. This translates into CASTLTAENTEAFF. The whole variable domain, remainder taken from reference TRBV11-2 and TRBJ1-1, is EAGVAQSPRYKIIEKRQSVAFWCNPISGHATLYWYQQILGQGPKLLIQFQNNGVVDDSQLPKDRFSAERLKGVDSTLKIQPAKLEDSAVYLCASTLTAENTEAFFGQGTRLTVV.